This TCR beta chain originates from a study of CD8 T cells in Susac syndrome. J lost 0 bases, V lost 0 bases, and 7 bases had no gene match. Germline lookup yields CDR1 GTSNPN and CDR2 SVGIG (reference sequence). The CDR3 totals 16 residues. An amount of RNA that ranged from roughly 0.5 to 1 ug was reverse transcribed with random hexamers. TCRdb reanalysed the immunoSEQ multiplex PCR reads using MiXCR and keeps one entry per CDR3 protein. The sample has about 280,000 distinct CDR3 sequences, approximately 85% seen once. The sequenced sample consisted of CD8+ T cells from PBMCs. This receptor was identified in a human donor with multiple sclerosis. The chain uses TRBV30 and TRBJ2-7; 8 nucleotides match TRBD2. The CDR3: CAWSVGLGGPSYEQYF. The DNA of the CDR3 is TGTGCCTGGAGTGTGGGACTAGGCGGGCCCTCCTACGAGCAGTACTTC.